The rows below give T cell receptor beta chains drawn from one sample of a study of T-cell reconstitution after alpha-beta-depleted transplantation in children. TCRdb analysed the PCR reads with MiXCR anew, one entry per CDR3 protein. The sample lists about 540,000 distinct CDR3 sequences; 18% were seen once. The sample here was PBMCs from the stem cell graft donor, taken from the stem cell graft. The source is a human donor who donated a stem cell graft to a child with acute lymphoblastic leukemia. CDR3s include the opening cysteine and the closing phenylalanine or tryptophan. D genes are given only for firm matches. Clone size, where shown, is once, few, many, or a class for clones that have expanded.

TRBJ2-1	TRBD2	TRBV9	few	TGTGCCAGCAGCCCAGTGACTAGCCTGCCGCTTGAGCAGTTCTTC	CASSPVTSLPLEQFF
TRBJ2-7	TRBD1	TRBV12-3/TRBV12-4	.	TGTGCCAGCAGTTACCGGACAGGGGGCCGGTACGAGCAGTACTTC	CASSYRTGGRYEQYF
TRBJ2-1	.	TRBV12-3/TRBV12-4	few	TGTGCCAGCACCCTCCCAGGGGGGCCCTACAATGAGCAGTTCTTC	CASTLPGGPYNEQFF
TRBJ2-3	.	TRBV20-1	few	TGCAGTGCTAGAGATCTAGCTACGCAGTATTTT	CSARDLATQYF
TRBJ2-1	TRBD2	TRBV7-3	.	TGTGCCAGCAGCCGGGGGACTAGCGGTGGCCATGAGCAGTTCTTC	CASSRGTSGGHEQFF
TRBJ2-7	TRBD1	TRBV10-3	few	TGTGCCATCAGTGATTCCAGGGGGCGGTACGAGCAGTACTTC	CAISDSRGRYEQYF
TRBJ2-3	.	TRBV24-1	few	TGTGCCACCAGTGACGGGACAGATACGCAGTATTTT	CATSDGTDTQYF
TRBJ2-1	TRBD2	TRBV3-1	.	TGTGCCAGCAGCCAAGATTTGGTCGCGGGAGGGCTGTTCAATGAGCAGTTCTTC	CASSQDLVAGGLFNEQFF
TRBJ1-5	TRBD1	TRBV12-3/TRBV12-4	few	TGTGCCAGCAGAACAGGGGATGAGAATCAGCCCCAGCATTTT	CASRTGDENQPQHF
TRBJ1-6	TRBD1	TRBV12-3/TRBV12-4	few	TGTGCCAGCGTCACAGGGGCTAGAAATTCACCCCTCCACTTT	CASVTGARNSPLHF
TRBJ2-1	TRBD2	TRBV5-1	.	TGCGCCAGCAGCCGCCGGACTACTAGCGGCGGAAGGTATGAGCAGTTCTTC	CASSRRTTSGGRYEQFF
TRBJ2-3	.	TRBV12-3/TRBV12-4	few	TGTGCCAGCCGGGGAGCGACAGCCTCTAGCACAGATACGCAGTATTTT	CASRGATASSTDTQYF
TRBJ2-5	.	TRBV9	few	TGTGCCAGCAGCGTAGCGGGCTATGCCCCAATGGAGACCCAGTACTTC	CASSVAGYAPMETQYF
TRBJ2-1	.	TRBV3-1	few	TGTGCCAGCAGCTCCCGACTAGGCTACGGTGAGCAGTTCTTC	CASSSRLGYGEQFF
TRBJ2-5	.	TRBV23-1	.	TGCGCCAGCAGCCTCCTCGGGCCAGGGAGAAAAGAGACCCAGTACTTC	CASSLLGPGRKETQYF
TRBJ1-4	TRBD1	TRBV5-1	.	TGCGCCAGCAGCTCGCGGATAGGGACAGGGCCTAATGAAAAACTGTTTTTT	CASSSRIGTGPNEKLFF
TRBJ2-1	.	TRBV27	.	TGTGCCAGCAGTTGGACCCTAGATTATGAGCAGTTCTTC	CASSWTLDYEQFF
TRBJ2-2	TRBD2	TRBV20-1	.	TGCAGTGCCCTTACTAGCGGGAGAGGCACCGGGGAGCTGTTTTTT	CSALTSGRGTGELFF
TRBJ1-2	.	TRBV11-2	few	TGTGCCAGCAGCTTCTGGGGGCCAGGGTATGGCTACACCTTC	CASSFWGPGYGYTF
TRBJ2-1	TRBD2	TRBV6-1	.	TGTGCCAGCAGTGGACGGGACTACTATTACAATGAGCAGTTCTTC	CASSGRDYYYNEQFF
TRBJ2-6	.	TRBV11-2	.	TGTGCCAGCAGCTTAGTATCCTACAGAGAGCGTCCGGGGGCCAACGTCCTGACTTTC	CASSLVSYRERPGANVLTF
TRBJ2-5	.	TRBV6-6	.	TGTGCCAGCAGTTACTTCCGGACTGAATCCCAGTACTTC	CASSYFRTESQYF
TRBJ1-5	TRBD1	TRBV3-1	.	TGTGCCAGCAGCCAAGAGGGACAGTATCAGCCCCAGCATTTT	CASSQEGQYQPQHF
TRBJ2-1	.	TRBV12-3/TRBV12-4	many	TGTGCCAGCAGTCTCTCGAGCTCCTACAATGAGCAGTTCTTC	CASSLSSSYNEQFF
TRBJ1-4	TRBD1	TRBV19	.	TGTGCCAGTACCCGCCCCGGGACAGGGAAGAGGACTAATGAAAAACTGTTTTTT	CASTRPGTGKRTNEKLFF
TRBJ2-7	TRBD2	TRBV4-1	.	TGCGCCAGCAGCCAACCTACTAGCGGGAGGTCCTACGAGCAGTACTTC	CASSQPTSGRSYEQYF
TRBJ1-1	.	TRBV25-1	.	TGTGCCAGCAGTGAAGGAGCGGGCAGAGGCAGAGAAGCTTTCTTT	CASSEGAGRGREAFF
TRBJ2-1	TRBD2	TRBV7-9	few	TGTGCCAGCAGCTTAGTTAGACCAGCGGGAGGGCCCGATGAGCAGTTCTTC	CASSLVRPAGGPDEQFF
TRBJ2-7	TRBD2	TRBV10-2	.	TGCGCCAGCACACAATCTCCGGGACTAGCGGGAGAGCTTGGCGAGCAGTACTTC	CASTQSPGLAGELGEQYF
TRBJ2-7	.	TRBV3-1	few	TGTGCCAGCAGCCAAGATTGGGGAGCCAAGGCCTACGAGCAGTACTTC	CASSQDWGAKAYEQYF
TRBJ2-3	.	TRBV5-1	few	TGCGCCAGCAGGGACGGTGGCACAGATACGCAGTATTTT	CASRDGGTDTQYF
TRBJ1-5	TRBD1	TRBV12-3/TRBV12-4	few	TGTGCCAGCAGTAAGACAGGGTGGAGCAATCAGCCCCAGCATTTT	CASSKTGWSNQPQHF
TRBJ2-7	TRBD2	TRBV27	few	TGTGCCACCAAACGGGAGGGAGCGCAGTACTTC	CATKREGAQYF
TRBJ2-1	TRBD1	TRBV20-1	few	TGCAGTGCAGACCGGGACAGGGGAATCAATGAGCAGTTCTTC	CSADRDRGINEQFF
TRBJ2-2	.	TRBV29-1	few	TGCAGCGTTCCCCCTCGGGGGAACACCGGGGAGCTGTTTTTT	CSVPPRGNTGELFF